This TCR beta chain was sequenced for a study of Ad26.COV2.S vaccination and SARS-CoV-2 variants. Across the whole study: Ad26.COV2.S arm of COV1001 included the donor.

The CDR3 sequence is 16 residues long. V shed 0 bases and J shed 1 base, with 10 bases lying between them. CDR1 and CDR2 (germline): SGHTA, FQGNSA. Indicated treatment: over 15 received Ad26.COV2.S at low or high dose, single or two shots; about five received placebo; per-sample allocation not given. The study sampled participants on day 63 after the first vaccine or placebo injection. Based in Boston, the donor was an adult of 18-55 years. Here immunoSEQ multiplex PCR was the method, and the copy in TCRdb shows in-frame clones only, minus some. This sample has 380,000 or so clones, with around 89% found just once.

The chain is built from TRBV7-2 and TRBJ1-5; D unclear. The sequencing here drew on peripheral blood, taken in a trial of Ad26.COV2.S vaccine versus placebo. The clonotype was recovered from a person aged 18-65 years who received the Ad26.COV2.S COVID-19 vaccine or a placebo. The CDR3 sequence is CASSLAPLTSNQPQHF. The CDR3 DNA is TGTGCCAGCAGCTTAGCTCCTTTGACGAGCAATCAGCCCCAGCATTTT.